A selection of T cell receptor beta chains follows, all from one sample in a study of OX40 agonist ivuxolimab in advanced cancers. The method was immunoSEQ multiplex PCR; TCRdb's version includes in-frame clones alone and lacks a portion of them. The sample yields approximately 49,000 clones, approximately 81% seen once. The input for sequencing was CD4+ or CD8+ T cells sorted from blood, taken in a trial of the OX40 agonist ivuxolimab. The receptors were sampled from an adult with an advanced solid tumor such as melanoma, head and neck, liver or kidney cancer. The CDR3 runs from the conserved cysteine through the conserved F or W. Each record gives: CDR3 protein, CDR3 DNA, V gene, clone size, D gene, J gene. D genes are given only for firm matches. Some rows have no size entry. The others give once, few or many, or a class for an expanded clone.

CASSDISTYNEQFF,TGTGCCAGCAGCGACATCTCTACCTACAATGAGCAGTTCTTC,TRBV28,NA,NA,TRBJ2-1
CASYGTGLAGKETQYF,TGTGCCAGCTATGGGACGGGGCTAGCGGGAAAAGAGACCCAGTACTTC,TRBV28,NA,TRBD2,TRBJ2-5
CASSLTGGTYNEQFF,TGTGCCAGCAGCCTAACAGGGGGTACCTACAATGAGCAGTTCTTC,TRBV6-5,NA,TRBD1,TRBJ2-1
CSADTQYF,TGCAGCGCTGATACGCAGTATTTT,TRBV29-1,NA,NA,TRBJ2-3
CASSTGNQPQHF,TGTGCCAGCAGCACAGGGAATCAGCCCCAGCATTTT,TRBV5-4,NA,NA,TRBJ1-5
CASSLPPRGEQFF,TGTGCCAGCAGCTTACCCCCCCGGGGTGAGCAGTTCTTC,TRBV7-2,NA,NA,TRBJ2-1
CASSGTSDRAGELFF,TGTGCCAGTAGCGGTACGTCGGACAGGGCCGGGGAGCTGTTTTTT,TRBV19,NA,TRBD1,TRBJ2-2
CASSYSPGMNTEAFF,TGTGCCAGCAGTTACTCGCCGGGGATGAACACTGAAGCTTTCTTT,TRBV6-6,NA,NA,TRBJ1-1
CASSFTSGSGDEQFF,TGTGCCAGCAGCTTCACTAGCGGGAGTGGCGATGAGCAGTTCTTC,TRBV5-5,NA,TRBD2,TRBJ2-1
CASSYATGAGEPQHF,TGTGCCAGCAGTTACGCGACAGGGGCTGGGGAGCCCCAGCATTTT,TRBV6-6,NA,TRBD1,TRBJ1-5
CASSPPGTLYGYTF,TGTGCCAGCAGCCCTCCCGGGACCCTCTATGGCTACACCTTC,TRBV16,NA,NA,TRBJ1-2
CASSLSRPRAGNTIYF,TGTGCCAGCAGCTTGTCAAGGCCCCGGGCCGGAAACACCATATATTTT,TRBV11-2,NA,NA,TRBJ1-3
CASSRQGHTEAFF,TGTGCCAGCAGCAGACAGGGGCACACTGAAGCTTTCTTT,TRBV6-1,few,TRBD1,TRBJ1-1
CASSSGATEAFF,TGTGCCAGCAGCAGCGGGGCCACTGAAGCTTTCTTT,TRBV7-9,NA,NA,TRBJ1-1
CASKQGYFEQYF,TGTGCCAGTAAACAGGGCTACTTCGAGCAGTACTTC,TRBV6-1,NA,NA,TRBJ2-7
CASSLLAGGGGELFF,TGTGCCAGCAGCTTACTAGCGGGAGGAGGCGGGGAGCTGTTTTTT,TRBV11-2,NA,TRBD2,TRBJ2-2
CASRRDRPDEQFF,TGTGCCAGCAGAAGAGACCGGCCGGATGAGCAGTTCTTC,TRBV5-4,NA,NA,TRBJ2-1
CASSPGTVISSGANVLTF,TGTGCCAGCAGCCCCGGGACAGTAATTAGCTCTGGGGCCAACGTCCTGACTTTC,TRBV5-8,NA,TRBD1,TRBJ2-6
CAWSVGSGTDTQYF,TGTGCCTGGAGTGTTGGTAGCGGAACAGATACGCAGTATTTT,TRBV30,once,NA,TRBJ2-3
CASSLEGWSEAFF,TGCGCCAGCAGCTTGGAGGGATGGAGTGAAGCTTTCTTT,TRBV5-1,NA,NA,TRBJ1-1
CASSLQGYEQFF,TGCGCCAGCAGCCTACAGGGATATGAGCAGTTCTTC,TRBV4-1,NA,NA,TRBJ2-1
CASSVGRGSGNTIYF,TGTGCCAGCAGCGTAGGTCGGGGGAGCGGAAACACCATATATTTT,TRBV9,NA,NA,TRBJ1-3
CASSNDGVNEQFF,TGTGCCAGTAGTAACGACGGGGTAAATGAGCAGTTCTTC,TRBV19,NA,NA,TRBJ2-1
CSVVGQGKFF,TGCAGCGTTGTAGGCCAGGGAAAGTTCTTC,TRBV29-1,NA,NA,TRBJ2-1
CASSPLQGAGTEAFF,TGTGCCAGCAGCCCGCTACAGGGGGCGGGCACTGAAGCTTTCTTT,TRBV7-8,NA,TRBD1,TRBJ1-1
CSVRGGTGKSGANVLTF,TGCAGCGTGAGAGGGGGGACAGGGAAGTCTGGGGCCAACGTCCTGACTTTC,TRBV29-1,NA,TRBD1,TRBJ2-6
CASSRRKGVAYEQYF,TGTGCCAGCAGCCGCCGGAAAGGGGTCGCCTACGAGCAGTACTTC,TRBV5-6,NA,NA,TRBJ2-7
CASSDCGGWDNEQFF,TGTGCCAGCAGTGACTGCGGGGGATGGGACAATGAGCAGTTCTTC,TRBV6-4,few,TRBD2,TRBJ2-1
CASSSGLAYNEQFF,TGTGCCAGCAGCTCGGGACTAGCCTACAATGAGCAGTTCTTC,TRBV7-2,NA,TRBD2,TRBJ2-1
CASSSRDGYNQPQHF,TGTGCCAGCAGCTCCCGGGACGGATACAATCAGCCCCAGCATTTT,TRBV5-5,NA,NA,TRBJ1-5
CASSHGTEAFF,TGCGCCAGCAGCCATGGCACTGAAGCTTTCTTT,TRBV4-1,NA,NA,TRBJ1-1
CASSLGGGGADQFF,TGTGCCAGCAGCTTAGGAGGCGGGGGGGCCGATCAGTTCTTC,TRBV5-6,NA,TRBD2,TRBJ2-1
CSATTWDSTRDGYTF,TGCAGCGCAACGACCTGGGACTCTACCAGGGACGGCTACACCTTC,TRBV29-1,NA,NA,TRBJ1-2